A selection of T cell receptor beta chains follows, all from one sample in a study of blood T cell repertoires in COVID-19. Method: immunoSEQ multiplex PCR; TCRdb's copy keeps in-frame clones and lacks some. Of hundreds of thousands of clones in the sample, approximately 90% were seen once. Source material: PBMCs or T cells enriched from blood (not recorded which). These receptor sequences come from a man aged 35-49 years who had recovered from COVID-19. CDR3s include the opening cysteine and the closing phenylalanine or tryptophan. The D gene is left open where the match is weak. Only part of the rows carry a size: once, few, many, or a class if the clone is expanded.

abundance,v_gene,d_gene,j_gene,CDR3nt,CDR3aa
.,TRBV3-1/TRBV3-2,.,TRBJ2-3,TGTGCCAGCAGCCAAGATGGGGGAGGTACGCAGTATTTT,CASSQDGGGTQYF
.,TRBV5-1,.,TRBJ1-1,TGCGCCAGCAGCGCGAGGGAGGGTGAAGCTTTCTTT,CASSAREGEAFF
.,TRBV9,.,TRBJ2-5,TGTGCCAGCAGCCCAAAAGGGACTCTACAAGAGACCCAGTACTTC,CASSPKGTLQETQYF
.,TRBV7-8,.,TRBJ1-5,TGTGCCAGCAGCTTGGGGGGTGATCAGCCCCAGCATTTT,CASSLGGDQPQHF
few,TRBV28,TRBD1,TRBJ1-2,TGTGCCAGCAGAGATACAGGGGGCTATGGCTACACCTTC,CASRDTGGYGYTF
.,TRBV5-1,.,TRBJ2-7,TGCGCCAGCAGGGAGCAGGCGGGCCCAACCTACGAGCAGTACTTC,CASREQAGPTYEQYF
.,TRBV29-1,TRBD1,TRBJ2-1,TGCAGCGTTGACCCTCTAGGACAGGGAAACTCTGAGCAGTTCTTC,CSVDPLGQGNSEQFF
few,TRBV2,.,TRBJ1-5,TGTGCCAGCAGTGCGGGGAGCTCGGGCAATCAGCCCCAGCATTTT,CASSAGSSGNQPQHF
.,TRBV6-5,TRBD1,TRBJ1-1,TGTGCCAGCAGTTCACCCGGGACAGGGTCCTCTGAAGCTTTCTTT,CASSSPGTGSSEAFF
.,TRBV7-9,.,TRBJ2-5,TGTGCCAGCAGCTTAGCTCGTGTCGGTAACCAAGAGACCCAGTACTTC,CASSLARVGNQETQYF
.,TRBV6-6,TRBD2,TRBJ2-2,TGTGCCAGCAGAACGGGACTAGCGGGAAACACCGGGGAGCTGTTTTTT,CASRTGLAGNTGELFF
.,TRBV27,.,TRBJ1-5,TGTGCCAGCAGTTCCCGTACAGGGATGTGGAATCAGCCCCAGCATTTT,CASSSRTGMWNQPQHF
.,TRBV19,TRBD1,TRBJ1-2,TGTGCCAGTAGTAGCCGGGACAGGGGGATTGGCTACACCTTC,CASSSRDRGIGYTF
.,TRBV6-5,TRBD1,TRBJ2-7,TGTGCCAGCAGGACAGGGGGCTGGTCCTACGAGCAGTACTTC,CASRTGGWSYEQYF
.,TRBV19,TRBD1,TRBJ1-6,TGTGCCAGTAGTAGAACAGGGGGCGATGATTCACCCCTCCACTTT,CASSRTGGDDSPLHF
.,TRBV7-2,.,TRBJ2-1,TGTGCCAGCAGCTTACTAGCATACAATGAGCAGTTCTTC,CASSLLAYNEQFF
many,TRBV12-3/TRBV12-4,.,TRBJ2-5,TGTGCCAGCAGTTTTACTGCGGAGACCCAGTACTTC,CASSFTAETQYF
few,TRBV25-1,TRBD1,TRBJ2-7,TGTGCCAGCGGAAGACAGGGGGTCTCCTACGAGCAGTACTTC,CASGRQGVSYEQYF
.,TRBV7-9,TRBD2,TRBJ2-2,TGTGCCAGCAGCTTAGGTAGCGGGGGGCCTAACACCGGGGAGCTGTTTTTT,CASSLGSGGPNTGELFF
.,TRBV10-3,.,TRBJ1-1,TGTGCCATCAGTTACAAGCAGGAGAACACTGAAGCTTTCTTT,CAISYKQENTEAFF
once,TRBV28,.,TRBJ2-3,TGTGCCAGCAGTTTAGGTTACGGGGTTGGCACAGATACGCAGTATTTT,CASSLGYGVGTDTQYF
.,TRBV2,.,TRBJ2-7,TGTGCCAGCAGTGGAGCCTACGAGCAGTACTTC,CASSGAYEQYF
.,TRBV13,.,TRBJ1-4,TGTGCCAGCAGCTTTCGGGAAAATGAAAAACTGTTTTTT,CASSFRENEKLFF
.,TRBV6-2/TRBV6-3,.,TRBJ1-3,TGTGCCAGCAGTTACGGACCGGGAAGCTCTGGAAACACCATATATTTT,CASSYGPGSSGNTIYF
.,TRBV11-2,TRBD1,TRBJ2-2,TGTGCCAGCAGCTCCCAGGGGGCGGGTACCGGGGAGCTGTTTTTT,CASSSQGAGTGELFF
.,TRBV25-1,TRBD2,TRBJ2-7,TGTGCCAGCAGTGAAGCGGGACTAGCGGACTCCTACGAGCAGTACTTC,CASSEAGLADSYEQYF
many,TRBV30,.,TRBJ2-3,TGTGCCTGGAGTGTACTTGGAGATACGCAGTATTTT,CAWSVLGDTQYF
few,TRBV7-9,TRBD2,TRBJ2-1,TGTGCCAGCAGCGCCTCTCTTCCAGCGGGGCCAATGGATGAGCAGTTCTTC,CASSASLPAGPMDEQFF
.,TRBV7-3,TRBD2,TRBJ2-5,TGTGCCAGCAGCCCCGGACTAGCGGGGTGGGAGACCCAGTACTTC,CASSPGLAGWETQYF
.,TRBV2,TRBD1,TRBJ1-2,TGTGCCAGCAGTGTAGACAGGGAGGGCTACACCTTC,CASSVDREGYTF
few,TRBV12-3/TRBV12-4,.,TRBJ1-2,TGTGCCAGCAGTTTAGCCCCTCGAGAGGGCTACACCTTC,CASSLAPREGYTF
.,TRBV11-1,TRBD1,TRBJ2-5,TGTGCCAGCAGCTTAGGGACAGGCCAAGAGACCCAGTACTTC,CASSLGTGQETQYF
.,TRBV9,TRBD1,TRBJ2-1,TGTGCCAGCAGCGTAGATCCAGGGGGCTCCTACAATGAGCAGTTCTTC,CASSVDPGGSYNEQFF
.,TRBV28,.,TRBJ1-5,TGTGCCAGCAGTTCGAACAGGGTAAGCAATCAGCCCCAGCATTTT,CASSSNRVSNQPQHF
.,TRBV5-1,.,TRBJ1-1,TGCGCCAGCAGCTTGAGCCCTTCCCTCACTGAAGCTTTCTTT,CASSLSPSLTEAFF
.,TRBV5-4,TRBD1,TRBJ1-1,TGTGCCAGCAGCGATGACAGGGAGCACCAGAACACTGAAGCTTTCTTT,CASSDDREHQNTEAFF
.,TRBV2,.,TRBJ1-5,TGTGCCAGCAGTGAAGGTACTCACTTGGAGCCCCAGCATTTT,CASSEGTHLEPQHF